This TCR beta chain was captured in a study of shared clonotypes between healthy human individuals. In the study overall: Donors were a couple of women and a few men aged 18 to 49.

This clone turned up a few times. What it binds is not known. General study findings and limits: Blood was the only sampled material, and tissue repertoires likely differ. Naive subsets generally had larger estimated richness than memory subsets.

Per germline, CDR1 SGHTA and CDR2 FQGNSA. CDR3 length equals 16 residues. Trimming stripped 5 bases from V and 0 bases from J, with 14 bases between. When replicate PCRs were run on sorted subsets, they used about 220 ng DNA, some 30,000 T cell genomes. Assay used: immunoSEQ multiplex PCR; TCRdb lists only in-frame clones, some missing. The sample has around 1,000,000 clones; about 72% are singletons. The source is a man between 18 and 35 years old in good health. Some clones in this sample may be carry-over from other donors' samples. The sequenced sample was memory CD4+ T cells from PBMCs. Indicated subset: CD45RA-negative fraction. This chain connects TRBV7-2 to TRBJ1-5; D is uncertain. The CDR3 spells CASSPVGGYSNQPQHF. The CDR3 DNA follows: TGTGCCAGCAGCCCTGTAGGTGGCTATAGCAATCAGCCCCAGCATTTT.